Listed below are T cell receptor beta chains from one sample, sequenced in a study of blood T cell repertoires in COVID-19. The table came from immunoSEQ multiplex PCR; TCRdb's copy has only in-frame clones and leaves some out. Among about 89,000 clones listed, more than 70% were seen once. The sequenced sample consisted of peripheral blood. These receptors all stem from a woman older than 75 with acute or convalescent COVID-19. Both conserved end residues are part of each CDR3. The D gene is left open where the match is weak. Expanded clones are given a class, and other clones once, few, many or no size at all.

NA | TRBJ1-2 | TRBV10-3 | NA | TGTGCCATCAGAAGGACAGATAACTATGGCTACACCTTC | CAIRRTDNYGYTF
NA | TRBJ1-2 | TRBV12-3/TRBV12-4 | NA | TGTGCCAGCAGCACAGGAGTCTATGGCTACACCTTC | CASSTGVYGYTF
NA | TRBJ1-1 | TRBV9 | NA | TGTGCCAGCAGCGTAGATTTAGGGCGGGGCATGAACACTGAAGCTTTCTTT | CASSVDLGRGMNTEAFF
NA | TRBJ2-2 | TRBV6-2/TRBV6-3 | once | TGTGCCAGCAGCCCTGCTAGCCCCACCTGGGACACCGGGGAGCTGTTTTTT | CASSPASPTWDTGELFF
TRBD1 | TRBJ2-5 | TRBV18 | NA | TGTGCCAGCTCCCAGGACAGGGGAGAGACCCAGTACTTC | CASSQDRGETQYF
NA | TRBJ2-7 | TRBV7-9 | NA | TGTGCCAGCAGCCCCGAGGGCTACGAGCAGTACTTC | CASSPEGYEQYF
NA | TRBJ1-2 | TRBV5-1 | once | TGCGCCAGCAGTAAGGGACAAGAAGGCTACACCTTC | CASSKGQEGYTF
NA | TRBJ2-7 | TRBV7-2 | NA | TGTGCCAGCAGCTTAGAAGGGGGATGGTACGAGCAGTACTTC | CASSLEGGWYEQYF
NA | TRBJ2-3 | TRBV15 | NA | TGTGCCACCAGCAGAGACGGGGGATCTGATACGCAGTATTTT | CATSRDGGSDTQYF
NA | TRBJ1-2 | TRBV4-3 | NA | TGCGCCAGCAGCCAAGGTTTGGGGAGTGGCTACACCTTC | CASSQGLGSGYTF
NA | TRBJ1-5 | TRBV28 | NA | TGTGCCAGCAGTTCTCAGGGTCAAGGCAATCAGCCCCAGCATTTT | CASSSQGQGNQPQHF
TRBD1 | TRBJ1-6 | TRBV11-2 | NA | TGTGCCAGCAGGTGGGACAGGGGGTATAATTCACCCCTCCACTTT | CASRWDRGYNSPLHF
NA | TRBJ1-1 | TRBV6-2/TRBV6-3 | NA | TGTGCCAGCAGTTACTCCTACGGTAACACTGAAGCTTTCTTT | CASSYSYGNTEAFF
NA | TRBJ2-3 | TRBV13 | NA | TGTGCCAGCAGCTTAGTTCCGGGACTTCTAGGGACAGATACGCAGTATTTT | CASSLVPGLLGTDTQYF
NA | TRBJ2-7 | TRBV6-1 | once | TGTGCCAGCAGTGAAAATTGGGCTGGAAGTTTCTACGAGCAGTACTTC | CASSENWAGSFYEQYF
TRBD1 | TRBJ1-2 | TRBV5-4 | few | TGTGCCAGCAGCCCGGGGACAGGGGTGAGCCGCGGCTACACCTTC | CASSPGTGVSRGYTF
NA | TRBJ2-5 | TRBV7-2 | NA | TGTGCCAGCAGCTTAGGATACGGGACTCTAGAAGAGACCCAGTACTTC | CASSLGYGTLEETQYF
NA | TRBJ2-1 | TRBV19 | NA | TGTGCCAGTAGTTACCTTCGGGGATACAATGAGCAGTTCTTC | CASSYLRGYNEQFF
NA | TRBJ2-1 | TRBV19 | NA | TGTGCCAGTAGTGCCGGGACTCCCTACAATGAGCAGTTCTTC | CASSAGTPYNEQFF
NA | TRBJ2-2 | TRBV5-4 | NA | TGTGCCAGCAGCCGCCAGAAGAACACCGGGGAGCTGTTTTTT | CASSRQKNTGELFF
NA | TRBJ1-5 | TRBV7-9 | NA | TGTGCCACCGACGGGGAGGCAGGAGGAGGGACCAATCAGCCCCAGCATTTT | CATDGEAGGGTNQPQHF
NA | TRBJ2-5 | TRBV28 | NA | TGTGCCAGCAGTTTGGGGGCAGAGTACCAAGAGACCCAGTACTTC | CASSLGAEYQETQYF
TRBD1 | TRBJ1-5 | TRBV28 | NA | TGTGCCAGCAGGTCTCCGGGACAGTACAATCAGCCCCAGCATTTT | CASRSPGQYNQPQHF
TRBD2 | TRBJ2-7 | TRBV7-3 | NA | TGTGCCAGCAGCTTTCGGACTAGCGGCTACGAGCAGTACTTC | CASSFRTSGYEQYF
TRBD1 | TRBJ2-7 | TRBV7-8 | NA | TGTGCCAGCAGCGCGGACAGGGGATACTCCTACGAGCAGTACTTC | CASSADRGYSYEQYF
NA | TRBJ1-2 | TRBV4-3 | NA | TGCGCCAGCAGCCAAGCTCTGACTGTTAACTATGGCTACACCTTC | CASSQALTVNYGYTF
NA | TRBJ1-4 | TRBV4-1 | NA | TGCGCCAGCAGCCAAGAGGTAAATCGTCGCGGAGTTAATGAAAAACTGTTTTTT | CASSQEVNRRGVNEKLFF
NA | TRBJ2-7 | TRBV21-1 | NA | TGTGCCAGCAGCCCCGCCCCCGCGAGCTACGAGCAGTACTTC | CASSPAPASYEQYF
NA | TRBJ1-1 | TRBV2 | few | TGTGCCAGCAGACCCCTCGACACCGCCGCTGAAGCTTTCTTT | CASRPLDTAAEAFF
NA | TRBJ1-4 | TRBV2 | NA | TGTGCCAGCTCTAGCGAAGGGCTTGCAACTAATGAAAAACTGTTTTTT | CASSSEGLATNEKLFF
TRBD1 | TRBJ1-1 | TRBV5-1 | NA | TGCGCCAGCAGCCCGGGAGGGACAGGGGGCCTCAGGTCTTTCTTT | CASSPGGTGGLRSFF
NA | TRBJ1-4 | TRBV7-6 | NA | TGTGCCAGCAGCCTCTTCCCCATCGGGGGAAGCGCAACTAATGAAAAACTGTTTTTT | CASSLFPIGGSATNEKLFF
TRBD1 | TRBJ1-6 | TRBV5-1 | NA | TGCGCCAGCAGCTTGATACAGGGGGCTGATTCACCCCTCCACTTT | CASSLIQGADSPLHF
TRBD1 | TRBJ1-2 | TRBV29-1 | NA | TGCAGCGCCCAAGGGGATCGACAGGGGGCCTTTGGCTACACCTTC | CSAQGDRQGAFGYTF
NA | TRBJ2-3 | TRBV13 | many | TGTGCCAGCAGCTCAAATTTCCCTTTACCCACTAGCACAGATACGCAGTATTTT | CASSSNFPLPTSTDTQYF
NA | TRBJ2-3 | TRBV6-5 | few | TGTGCCAGCAGTTACTCGGCCGGGGGTTTCACAGATACGCAGTATTTT | CASSYSAGGFTDTQYF
TRBD2 | TRBJ2-7 | TRBV3-1/TRBV3-2 | NA | TGTGCCAGCAGCCTATCCGGGACTAGGTCCTACGAGCAGTACTTC | CASSLSGTRSYEQYF
TRBD1 | TRBJ1-4 | TRBV7-6 | NA | TGTGCCAGCAGCTACAGGGGAGATAGTGGTGAAAAACTGTTTTTT | CASSYRGDSGEKLFF
NA | TRBJ2-1 | TRBV3-1/TRBV3-2 | few | TGTGCCAGCAGCTTCAGGGAGGATGAGCAGTTCTTC | CASSFREDEQFF
NA | TRBJ1-3 | TRBV18 | NA | TGTGCCAGCTCACCCCAGGGGATTGCTGGAAACACCATATATTTT | CASSPQGIAGNTIYF
TRBD1 | TRBJ1-1 | TRBV7-9 | NA | TGTGCCAGCAGCTTCGGACAGGGGGTCGAGGAAGCTTTCTTT | CASSFGQGVEEAFF
TRBD1 | TRBJ2-5 | TRBV2 | few | TGTGCCAGCAGGCTAGGATTCTACAGGGGAGAGACCCAGTACTTC | CASRLGFYRGETQYF
NA | TRBJ1-4 | TRBV7-9 | few | TGTGCCAGCAGCTTACGGGTTCGGACTAATGAAAAACTGTTTTTT | CASSLRVRTNEKLFF
TRBD1 | TRBJ1-4 | TRBV7-9 | NA | TGTGCCAGCAGCCCGTGGACAGGGGGCGATGAAAAACTGTTTTTT | CASSPWTGGDEKLFF
NA | TRBJ2-3 | TRBV4-3 | NA | TGCGCCAGCAGCCAAGATCTTCCGGATACGCAGTATTTT | CASSQDLPDTQYF
NA | TRBJ1-4 | TRBV29-1 | NA | TGCAGCGTAGGCGGCAGGGCTAATGAAAAACTGTTTTTT | CSVGGRANEKLFF
TRBD1 | TRBJ2-3 | TRBV6-6 | NA | TGTGCCAGCAGTTACGGACAGGGGGTTTCAGATACGCAGTATTTT | CASSYGQGVSDTQYF
NA | TRBJ1-4 | TRBV6-1 | once | TGTGCCAGCAGTGAAGTCCCAGAGGCCAATGAAAAACTGTTTTTT | CASSEVPEANEKLFF
NA | TRBJ1-2 | TRBV4-3 | NA | TGCGCCAGCAGCCAAGCAGGGATTGGTGGCTACACCTTC | CASSQAGIGGYTF
TRBD2 | TRBJ2-3 | TRBV24-1 | NA | TGTGCCACCAGTGAGCGGACTAGCGGGGCAGATACGCAGTATTTT | CATSERTSGADTQYF
TRBD1 | TRBJ1-4 | TRBV27 | few | TGTGCCAGCAGTACCTACACCGGGACAGGGGGTGAAAAACTGTTTTTT | CASSTYTGTGGEKLFF
TRBD1 | TRBJ1-5 | TRBV5-1 | NA | TGCGCCAGCAGCTTAACAGGGGCAGATCAGCCCCAGCATTTT | CASSLTGADQPQHF
NA | TRBJ1-5 | TRBV7-6 | NA | TGTGCCAGCAGCTTAGTGGGCCAGCCCCAGCATTTT | CASSLVGQPQHF
TRBD1 | TRBJ1-5 | TRBV7-3 | NA | TGTGCCAGCAGCCCTGGGACAGGGGGGAATCAGCCCCAGCATTTT | CASSPGTGGNQPQHF
TRBD1 | TRBJ1-5 | TRBV18 | few | TGTGCCAGCTCAGCGGACAGGGCAAGCAATCAGCCCCAGCATTTT | CASSADRASNQPQHF
NA | TRBJ1-2 | TRBV5-4 | NA | TGTGCCAGCAGCTTGACGACAGTGAATAACTATGGCTACACCTTC | CASSLTTVNNYGYTF
NA | TRBJ2-7 | TRBV5-1 | NA | TGCGCCAGCAGCTTGGCCGCCTCTACAGCTTACGAGCAGTACTTC | CASSLAASTAYEQYF